This T cell receptor (beta chain) was recorded in a study of T cell changes during pregnancy in multiple sclerosis (dated by TCRdb to about 2019). Concerning the study at large: Changes in the T cell repertoire over the course of pregnancy were examined in this study in women with multiple sclerosis.

Spanning cysteine to phenylalanine, the CDR3 consists of 13 amino acids. Only CDR3 DNA is held: 39 bases, read in frame from base 1. The germline V gene specifies SGHRS as CDR1 and YFSETQ as CDR2. The V end loses 4 bases and the J end loses 4 bases, and a stretch of 11 bases separates them. Receptor libraries were prepared by the immunoSEQ multiplex PCR assay. TCRdb re-hosts the immuneACCESS table, in-frame sequences only. Its copies lack some clones; in the studies checked, an unresolved V gene accounts for under half of them, and the cause for the rest is not known. The sample yields some 110,000 clones; around nine tenths were counted once. 1.5% to 1.9% of the sample comes from the top ten. As concerns this clone: Which antigen it targets is not known. No base-level quality is on record; no much larger clone is a single base apart.

The source of this sequence is a female donor with multiple sclerosis, enrolled in a pregnancy study. Material: peripheral blood, obtained in the third trimester of pregnancy. The rearranged segments are TRBV5-1 and TRBJ1-1; the D segment could be TRBD1, given 5 matching bases. This receptor carries the CDR3 CASSIRGGTEAFF. The nucleotide sequence reads as follows: TGCGCCAGCAGCATCCGGGGGGGCACTGAAGCTTTCTTT.